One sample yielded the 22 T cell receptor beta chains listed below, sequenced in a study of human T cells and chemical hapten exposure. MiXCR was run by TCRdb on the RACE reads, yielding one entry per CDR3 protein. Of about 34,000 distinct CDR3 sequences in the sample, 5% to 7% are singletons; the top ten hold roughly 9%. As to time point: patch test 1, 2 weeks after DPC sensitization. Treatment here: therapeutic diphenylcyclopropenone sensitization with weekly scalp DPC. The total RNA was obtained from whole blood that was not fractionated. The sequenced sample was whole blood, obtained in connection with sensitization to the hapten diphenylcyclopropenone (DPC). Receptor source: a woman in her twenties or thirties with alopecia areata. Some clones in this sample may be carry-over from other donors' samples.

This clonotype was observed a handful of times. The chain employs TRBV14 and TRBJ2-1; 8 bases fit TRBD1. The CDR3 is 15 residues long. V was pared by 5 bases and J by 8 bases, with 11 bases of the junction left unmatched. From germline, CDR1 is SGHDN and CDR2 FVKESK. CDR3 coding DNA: TGTGCCAGCAGCTACAGACAGGGGCTGGTGGATGAGCAGTTCTTC. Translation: CASSYRQGLVDEQFF.

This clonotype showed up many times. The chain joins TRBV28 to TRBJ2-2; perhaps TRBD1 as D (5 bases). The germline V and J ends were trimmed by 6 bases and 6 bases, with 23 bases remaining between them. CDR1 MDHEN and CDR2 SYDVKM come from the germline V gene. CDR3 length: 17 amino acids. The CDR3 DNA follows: TGTGCCAGCAGCGGACGACGTACTACCAGGGTTTCCGGGGAGCTGTTTTTT. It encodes CASSGRRTTRVSGELFF.

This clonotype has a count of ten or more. The CDR3 sequence: CASSPRADTQYF. CDR3 in DNA: TGTGCCAGCAGTCCCCGCGCAGATACGCAGTATTTT. The chain recombines TRBV6-2 or TRBV6-3 with TRBJ2-3, with D unresolved. The V end was cut by 5 bases, the J end by 4 bases, with 7 bases between. Per the germline V gene, CDR1 is MNHEY and CDR2 is SVGEGT. This CDR3 comprises 12 residues.

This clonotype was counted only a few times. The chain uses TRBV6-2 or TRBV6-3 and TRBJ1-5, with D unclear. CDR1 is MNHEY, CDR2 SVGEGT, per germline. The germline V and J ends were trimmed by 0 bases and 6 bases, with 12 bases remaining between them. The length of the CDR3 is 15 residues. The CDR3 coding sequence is TGTGCCAGCAGTTACTCCCGGGGAAGGAGTCAGCCCCAGCATTTT. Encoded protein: CASSYSRGRSQPQHF.

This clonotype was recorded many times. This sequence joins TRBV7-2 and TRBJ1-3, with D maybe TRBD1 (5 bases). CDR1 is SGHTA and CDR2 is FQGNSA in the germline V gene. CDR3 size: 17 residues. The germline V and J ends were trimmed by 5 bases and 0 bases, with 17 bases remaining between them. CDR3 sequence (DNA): TGTGCCAGCAGCACGCCAAGACAGTCGCTCTCTGGAAACACCATATATTTT. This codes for CASSTPRQSLSGNTIYF.

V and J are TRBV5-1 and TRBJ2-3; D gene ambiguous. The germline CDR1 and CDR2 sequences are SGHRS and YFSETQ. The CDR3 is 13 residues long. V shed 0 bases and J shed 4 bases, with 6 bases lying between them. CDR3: CASSLERADTQYF. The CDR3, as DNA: TGCGCCAGCAGCTTGGAGCGAGCAGATACGCAGTATTTT.

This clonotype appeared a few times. The CDR3 DNA reads as TGTGCCAGCAGCTCTCCCGGGACAGGTGTCAATGAGCAGTTCTTC. Translation gives CASSSPGTGVNEQFF. The rearrangement links TRBV28 to TRBJ2-1, with TRBD1 identical over 8 bases. Germline V CDR1 and CDR2: MDHEN, SYDVKM. The CDR3 consists of 15 residues. V shed 6 bases and J 6 bases; nucleotides not matched to a gene: 10.

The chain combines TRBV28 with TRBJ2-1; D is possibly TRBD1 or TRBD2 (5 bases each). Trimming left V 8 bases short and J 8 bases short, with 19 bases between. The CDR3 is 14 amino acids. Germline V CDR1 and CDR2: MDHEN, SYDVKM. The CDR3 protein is CASGPRGAGDEQFF. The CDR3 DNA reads TGTGCCAGCGGCCCCCGGGGCGCCGGAGATGAGCAGTTCTTC.

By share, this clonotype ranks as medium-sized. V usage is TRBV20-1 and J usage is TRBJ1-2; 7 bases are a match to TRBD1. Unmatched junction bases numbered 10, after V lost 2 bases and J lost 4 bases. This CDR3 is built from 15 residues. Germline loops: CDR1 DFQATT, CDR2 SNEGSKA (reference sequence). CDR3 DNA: TGCAGTGCTAGAAAAATGGACAGGATTGCCTATGGCTACACCTTC. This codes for CSARKMDRIAYGYTF.

The CDR3 DNA sequence: TGTGCCAGCAGTTTGACAGAGAACACTGAAGCTTTCTTT. Its protein product is CASSLTENTEAFF. The chain couples TRBV27 to TRBJ1-1, with a tentative D call TRBD1 (5 bases). Trimming took 3 bases from V and 1 from J, leaving 6 bases between them. This CDR3 has 13 amino acids. The V gene's germline CDR1 is MNHEY and CDR2 SMNVEV (reference sequence).

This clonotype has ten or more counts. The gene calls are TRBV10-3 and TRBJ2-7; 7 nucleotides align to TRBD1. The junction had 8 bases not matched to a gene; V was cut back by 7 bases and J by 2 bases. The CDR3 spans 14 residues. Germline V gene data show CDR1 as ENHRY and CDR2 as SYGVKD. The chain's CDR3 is CAINPTGSPYEQYF. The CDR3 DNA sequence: TGTGCCATCAACCCGACAGGGTCCCCCTACGAGCAGTACTTC.

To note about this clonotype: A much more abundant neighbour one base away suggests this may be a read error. This chain's CDR3 is CASTLRHGADTQNF. Here the CDR3 DNA reads TGTGCCAGCACCCTCCGACATGGGGCAGATACGCAGAATTTT. The chain is built from TRBV2 and TRBJ2-3; possible D gene TRBD1, 5 bases. The CDR3 spans 14 residues. In germline, CDR1 is SNHLY, CDR2 FYNNEI.

In DNA form, the CDR3 reads TGTGCCAGCCGACGGAGCACAGATACGCAGTATTTT. It yields the protein CASRRSTDTQYF. The chain links TRBV12-3 or TRBV12-4 to TRBJ2-3; D gene ambiguous. The V and J ends lost 8 bases and 0 bases respectively, with 6 bases between them. This CDR3 has 12 amino acids.

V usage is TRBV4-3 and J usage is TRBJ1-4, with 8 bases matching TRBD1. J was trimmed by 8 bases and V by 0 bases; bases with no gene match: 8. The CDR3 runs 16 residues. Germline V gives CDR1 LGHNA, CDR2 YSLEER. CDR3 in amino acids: CASSQDRGQGEEKLFF. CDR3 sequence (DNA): TGCGCCAGCAGCCAAGATCGCGGACAGGGAGAGGAAAAACTGTTTTTT.

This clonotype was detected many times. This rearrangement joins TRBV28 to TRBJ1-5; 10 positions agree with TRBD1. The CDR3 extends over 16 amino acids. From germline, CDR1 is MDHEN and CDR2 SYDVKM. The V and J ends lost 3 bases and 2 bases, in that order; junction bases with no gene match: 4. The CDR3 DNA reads TGTGCCAGCAGTTTGGGACAGGGGACCCGCAATCAGCCCCAGCATTTT. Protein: CASSLGQGTRNQPQHF.

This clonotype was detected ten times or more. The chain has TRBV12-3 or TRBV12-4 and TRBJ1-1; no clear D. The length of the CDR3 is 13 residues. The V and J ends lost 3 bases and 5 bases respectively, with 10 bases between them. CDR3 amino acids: CASSFSLVTEAFF. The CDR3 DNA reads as TGTGCCAGCAGTTTTTCCCTGGTGACTGAAGCTTTCTTT.

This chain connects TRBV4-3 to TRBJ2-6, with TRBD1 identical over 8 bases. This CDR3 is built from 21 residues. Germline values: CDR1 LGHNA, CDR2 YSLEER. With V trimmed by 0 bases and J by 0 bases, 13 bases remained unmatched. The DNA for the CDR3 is TGCGCCAGCAGCCAAGATACGGGGACAGGCCCCGAGAGCTCTGGGGCCAACGTCCTGACTTTC. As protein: CASSQDTGTGPESSGANVLTF.

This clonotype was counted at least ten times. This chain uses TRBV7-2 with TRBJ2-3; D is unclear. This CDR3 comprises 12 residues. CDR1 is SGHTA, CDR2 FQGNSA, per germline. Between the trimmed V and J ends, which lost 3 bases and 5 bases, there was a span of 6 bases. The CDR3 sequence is CASSFLGDTQYF. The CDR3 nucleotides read TGTGCCAGCAGCTTCCTAGGAGATACGCAGTATTTT. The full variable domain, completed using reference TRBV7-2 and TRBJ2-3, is GAGVSQSPSNKVTEKGKDVELRCDPISGHTALYWYRQSLGQGLEFLIYFQGNSAPDKSGLPSDRFSAERTGGSVSTLTIQRTQQEDSAVYLCASSFLGDTQYFGPGTRLTVL.

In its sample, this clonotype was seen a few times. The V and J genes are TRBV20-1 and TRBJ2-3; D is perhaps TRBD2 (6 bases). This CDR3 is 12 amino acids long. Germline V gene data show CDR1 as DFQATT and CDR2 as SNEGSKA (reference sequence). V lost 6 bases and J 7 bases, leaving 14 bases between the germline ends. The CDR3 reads CSAEGTANTQYF. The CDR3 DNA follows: TGCAGTGCCGAGGGGACTGCAAATACGCAGTATTTT.

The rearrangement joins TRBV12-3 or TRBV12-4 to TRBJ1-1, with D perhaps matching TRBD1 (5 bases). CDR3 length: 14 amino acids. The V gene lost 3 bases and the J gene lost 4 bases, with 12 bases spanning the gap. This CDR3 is CASSFWGRGTEAFF. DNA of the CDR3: TGTGCCAGCAGTTTTTGGGGTAGGGGCACTGAAGCTTTCTTT.

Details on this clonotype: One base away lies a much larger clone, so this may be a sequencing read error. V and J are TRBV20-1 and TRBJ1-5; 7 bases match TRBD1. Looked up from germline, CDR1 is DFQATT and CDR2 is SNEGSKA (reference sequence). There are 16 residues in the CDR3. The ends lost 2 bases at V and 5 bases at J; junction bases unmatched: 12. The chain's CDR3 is CSARQGGLVSHQPQHF. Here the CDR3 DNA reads TGCAGTGCTAGACAAGGGGGCTTGGTGAGCCATCAGCCCCAGCATTTT.

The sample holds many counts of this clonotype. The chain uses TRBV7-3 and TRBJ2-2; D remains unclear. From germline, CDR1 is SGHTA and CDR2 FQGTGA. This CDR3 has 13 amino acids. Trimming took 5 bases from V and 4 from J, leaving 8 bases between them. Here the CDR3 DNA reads TGTGCCAGCAGCCAAACATTCACCGGGGAGCTGTTTTTT. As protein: CASSQTFTGELFF.